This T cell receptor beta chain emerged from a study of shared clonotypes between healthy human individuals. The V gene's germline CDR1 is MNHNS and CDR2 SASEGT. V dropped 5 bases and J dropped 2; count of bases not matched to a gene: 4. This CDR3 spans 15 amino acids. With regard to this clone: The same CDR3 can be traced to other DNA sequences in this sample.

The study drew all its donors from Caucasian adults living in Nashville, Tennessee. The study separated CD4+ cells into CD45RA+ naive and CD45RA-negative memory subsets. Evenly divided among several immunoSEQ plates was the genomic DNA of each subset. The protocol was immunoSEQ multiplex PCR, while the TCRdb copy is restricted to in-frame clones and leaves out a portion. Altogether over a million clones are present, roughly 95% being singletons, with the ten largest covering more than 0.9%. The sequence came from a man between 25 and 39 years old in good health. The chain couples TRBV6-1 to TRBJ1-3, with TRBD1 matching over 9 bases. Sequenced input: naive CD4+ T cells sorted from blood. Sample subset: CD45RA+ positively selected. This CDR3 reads CASSPTGGAGNTIYF. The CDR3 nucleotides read TGTGCCAGCAGTCCGACAGGGGGAGCTGGAAACACCATATATTTT.